The TCR beta chain under discussion was sequenced for a study of blood T cell repertoires in COVID-19 (dated by TCRdb to about 2020). Looking at the study overall: Collaborator samples came from the United States, Italy and Spain and covered acute and convalescent phases of COVID-19. The repertoires were released in a freely available public database intended as a resource for research on the immune response to SARS-CoV-2. Deeply sampled blood TCRbeta repertoires from subjects exposed to, actively infected with, or recovered from COVID-19 were included in the dataset. The samples were drawn from two sources: the first 160 participants of the ongoing ImmuneRACE study, and approximately 1,300 subjects contributed by 6 global collaborators. The prospective study material was composed of cDNA or gDNA derived from T cells, B-cell-depleted T cells, or PBMCs. HLA class I and class II types, where available, came from metadata supplied by the sample provider rather than from assay-based typing. The sample metadata nearly always contained a de-identified subject ID, COVID-19 status, age in years and sex.

TCRbeta CDR3 regions were amplified from genomic DNA using the immunoSEQ Assay, a bias-controlled multiplex PCR. In the paper's pipeline: The number of nucleated cells in each sample was estimated from the amplification of reference gene primers within the assay. To quantify the absolute abundance of each unique TCRbeta CDR3 rearrangement, sequence reads were collapsed and filtered. For each sample, productive Simpson clonality was calculated by taking the square root of Simpson's diversity index across productive rearrangements. Drawn from immuneACCESS, this table holds only the in-frame rearrangements with V and J called that TCRdb kept. Clones are partly lost; checked studies trace under half to an unresolved V gene and leave the rest unexplained. That table supplies the V and J calls and clone size; D and trimming were determined from the DNA. The sample has 30,000 to 40,000 clones on record, over 90% of them singletons. Over 0.7% of the sample is taken by the ten largest.

General conclusions and limits of the study: The quantity of clinical and demographic metadata differed by source and by participant and was supplied without curation.

About this clone itself: Its antigen remains undetermined. No much larger clone is present one base from it, and per-base qualities are unavailable.

Each collaborating institution followed its own protocols to collect whole blood in K2EDTA tubes. For TCRbeta analysis, collaborators shipped samples in one of three forms: frozen whole blood, isolated PBMCs, or DNA extracted from either of those sample types. This TCR was sampled from a male donor with active COVID-19. The sequenced sample was peripheral blood.

The CDR3 sequence is CASSVGSASSSYEQYF. The DNA sequence is as follows: TGTGCCAGCAGCGTAGGGTCAGCGTCGAGCTCCTACGAGCAGTACTTC. Recombination connected TRBV9 to TRBJ2-7; the D gene remains uncertain. Trimming costs V 0 bases and J 0 bases, and their ends lie 13 bases apart. There are 16 amino acids in the CDR3, from cysteine to phenylalanine inclusive. Only the CDR3 DNA is retained, 48 bases long and in frame from the first base. The germline V gene yields SGDLS for CDR1 and YYNGEE for CDR2.